The clone carrying this TCR beta chain was counted between two and nine times. These data belong to a study of blood T cells in healthy people across ages. V was trimmed by 10 bases and J by 2 bases, leaving 15 bases between them. Per the germline V gene, CDR1 is ENHRY and CDR2 is SYGVKD. CDR3 size: 14 residues. Combining a sample-barcoded 5' primer with a J-beta primer mix, a second PCR ran for about 7 to 11 cycles. TCRdb analysed the 5' RACE reads with MiXCR anew, one entry per CDR3 protein. The table records around 1,600,000 distinct CDR3 sequences, 35% to 45% of them present only once. The clonotype comes from a woman aged 18-35 years in good health. The specimen was blood. This chain joins TRBV10-3 and TRBJ2-1, with D maybe TRBD1 (6 bases). This chain's CDR3 is CATGTHHTYNEQFF. The DNA of the CDR3 is TGTGCCACCGGGACACATCATACCTACAATGAGCAGTTCTTC.